This TCR beta chain was sequenced in a study of control samples from healthy donors and cancer patients. Here immunoSEQ multiplex PCR was the method, and the copy in TCRdb shows in-frame clones only, minus some. The table shows under 80,000 clones, with less than 95% occurring only once. CDR1 is MNHNS, CDR2 SASEGT, per germline. The CDR3 extends over 17 amino acids. The ends lost 4 bases at V and 2 bases at J; junction bases unmatched: 8. Sequenced material: blood. V and J are TRBV6-1 and TRBJ1-5; 10 bases are a match to TRBD1. This TCR came from a woman aged 40-49 years in good health. The DNA for the CDR3 is TGTGCCAGCAGTGTAGACAGGGGGCGCCTTGGCAATCAGCCCCAGCATTTT. Translation gives CASSVDRGRLGNQPQHF.